A selection of T cell receptor beta chains follows, all from one sample in a study of Ad26.COV2.S vaccination and SARS-CoV-2 variants. TCRdb's table, derived via immunoSEQ multiplex PCR, lists solely in-frame clones and lacks some. The table records fewer than 800,000 clones, roughly 90% of them present only once. Material: peripheral blood, obtained in a trial of Ad26.COV2.S vaccine versus placebo. The receptor source for this set is a person between 18 and 65 years old who received the Ad26.COV2.S COVID-19 vaccine or a placebo. CDR3s include the opening cysteine and the closing phenylalanine or tryptophan. D genes are given only for firm matches. Only some rows state a clone size, as once, few, many or a class for expanded clones.

CDR3 DNA,CDR3 protein,D gene,clone size,J gene,CDR3 length,V gene
TGTGCCAGCAGCCCCTTCGCGGGCCAGTTCCATGAGCAGTTCTTC,CASSPFAGQFHEQFF,-,-,TRBJ2-1,15,TRBV7-9
TGCGCCAGCAGCTTTAACAGGGTCTATTCACCCCTCCACTTT,CASSFNRVYSPLHF,-,-,TRBJ1-6,14,TRBV5-1
TGTGCCAGCAGCTTTAGCGGGAGGGAAGAGACCCAGTACTTC,CASSFSGREETQYF,TRBD2,once,TRBJ2-5,14,TRBV5-6
TGCAGCGTTGCGACAGCGCCGGGACTTCGAAACAATGAGCAGTTCTTC,CSVATAPGLRNNEQFF,-,-,TRBJ2-1,16,TRBV29-1
TGTGCCACCAGTCCGACAGCCCCGAACACCGGGGAGCTGTTTTTT,CATSPTAPNTGELFF,-,-,TRBJ2-2,15,TRBV24-1
TGTGCCAGCAGCCACGGTTTATGGGGCAATCAGCCCCAGCATTTT,CASSHGLWGNQPQHF,-,-,TRBJ1-5,15,TRBV7-2
TGTGCCAGCAAACAGGCGGGGTACAATGAGCAGTTCTTC,CASKQAGYNEQFF,-,-,TRBJ2-1,13,TRBV27
TGTGCCAGCAGTTCAAGGACAGGGATATCTGGCTACACCTTC,CASSSRTGISGYTF,TRBD1,once,TRBJ1-2,14,TRBV6-5
TGTGCCAGTAGTACCGGACAGCCCTCCTACGAGCAGTACTTC,CASSTGQPSYEQYF,-,-,TRBJ2-7,14,TRBV19
TGTGCCAGTAGTCCCCGGGACAGGGTTCAGCCCCAGCATTTT,CASSPRDRVQPQHF,TRBD1,-,TRBJ1-5,14,TRBV19
TGTGCCAGCAGCTTAGGACTCGGAAAGGGGCTGGGAGACGAGCAGTACTTC,CASSLGLGKGLGDEQYF,-,-,TRBJ2-7,17,TRBV11-3
TGTGCCAGCAGCTTAGCTCAGGGACTCAACTACGAGCAGTACTTC,CASSLAQGLNYEQYF,-,few,TRBJ2-7,15,TRBV7-9
TGCGCCAGCAGTGGAACTACCGGTGTGGGCACCGGGGAGCTGTTTTTT,CASSGTTGVGTGELFF,-,-,TRBJ2-2,16,TRBV10-1
TGTGCCACCAGCAGAGGAGGCGGACCCTACGAGCAGTACTTC,CATSRGGGPYEQYF,-,-,TRBJ2-7,14,TRBV15
TGCGCCAGCAGCTTGGTCGGGAGCGGGTATGAGCAGTTCTTC,CASSLVGSGYEQFF,-,-,TRBJ2-1,14,TRBV5-1
TGTGCCAGCAGCTTAGAACAGGACACTGAAGCTTTCTTT,CASSLEQDTEAFF,-,few,TRBJ1-1,13,TRBV7-9
TGTGCCAGCAGCTTAGTAGGCCAGGGTGAAGCTTTCTTT,CASSLVGQGEAFF,-,-,TRBJ1-1,13,TRBV7-2
TGTGCCATCAGTGAGTCGCGGGACCTCACAGATACGCAGTATTTT,CAISESRDLTDTQYF,-,-,TRBJ2-3,15,TRBV10-3
TGCAGCGCGGCTTCAACGAACACTGAAGCTTTCTTT,CSAASTNTEAFF,-,-,TRBJ1-1,12,TRBV29-1
TGTGCCACCAGCAGAGTCGGACAGGGACTCGGCAATCAGCCCCAGCATTTT,CATSRVGQGLGNQPQHF,TRBD1,-,TRBJ1-5,17,TRBV15
TGTGCCACTCGAGAGCCCCGGACAGGGGGCGAGCAGTACTTC,CATREPRTGGEQYF,TRBD1,-,TRBJ2-7,14,TRBV19
TGTGCCAGCAGTGAAGCACGAGGGGCCCGGGAGCAGTACTTC,CASSEARGAREQYF,-,-,TRBJ2-7,14,TRBV6-1
TGTGCCAGCACTAGGGCCCAACCCGGGGAGCTGTTTTTT,CASTRAQPGELFF,-,-,TRBJ2-2,13,TRBV6-5
TGCGCCAGCAGCCCGGACAGAAACTATGGCTACACCTTC,CASSPDRNYGYTF,-,-,TRBJ1-2,13,TRBV4-3
TGTGCAAGTCGCTTTGGACTAGCGGGGGGGTGGGAGACCCAGTACTTC,CASRFGLAGGWETQYF,-,-,TRBJ2-5,16,TRBV12-2
TGCAGCGTTGAAACTAGCGGGGGGCGGGTAGATACGCAGTATTTT,CSVETSGGRVDTQYF,TRBD2,-,TRBJ2-3,15,TRBV29-1
TGTGCCAGCAGCTTAGAGGGGCTGAGGGCGACAGATACGCAGTATTTT,CASSLEGLRATDTQYF,-,-,TRBJ2-3,16,TRBV7-9
TGCGCCAGCAGCTTACTAGAGACCCAGTACTTC,CASSLLETQYF,-,once,TRBJ2-5,11,TRBV5-1
TGTGCCAGCAGTGAGACGGGGATCTATGGCTACACCTTC,CASSETGIYGYTF,-,once,TRBJ1-2,13,TRBV6-1
TGTGCCAGCAGCCCCCGTGCGGGGCGTCTCAAGGAGACCCAGTACTTC,CASSPRAGRLKETQYF,-,once,TRBJ2-5,16,TRBV7-2
TGTGCCAGCAGTTACTCGTATATGGGGGGTGAAGCTTTCTTT,CASSYSYMGGEAFF,-,-,TRBJ1-1,14,TRBV6-5
TGTGCCAGCGGAAGAGCGATCGGGGAGCTGTTTTTT,CASGRAIGELFF,-,-,TRBJ2-2,12,TRBV11-3
TGTGCCAGTAGTTCGGGTCTCTCCTACAATGAGCAGTTCTTC,CASSSGLSYNEQFF,-,-,TRBJ2-1,14,TRBV19
TGTGCCAGCAGTGGCAGGGGGGAAAAACTGTTTTTT,CASSGRGEKLFF,TRBD1,-,TRBJ1-4,12,TRBV2
TGCAGCGTCCCGAACCGGGGGGGGCGTGTAGATACGCAGTATTTT,CSVPNRGGRVDTQYF,TRBD2,-,TRBJ2-3,15,TRBV29-1
TGTGCCAGCAGTTTGGGGACGGGGGGGAACACTGAAGCTTTCTTT,CASSLGTGGNTEAFF,-,-,TRBJ1-1,15,TRBV28
TGTGCCTGGAGTGTAGGGCTAGCGGGAAACAATGAGCAGTTCTTC,CAWSVGLAGNNEQFF,TRBD2,-,TRBJ2-1,15,TRBV30
TGTGCCAGCAGCTCCAATATCGGAAACACCATATATTTT,CASSSNIGNTIYF,-,-,TRBJ1-3,13,TRBV7-2
TGTGCCAGCAGTTTATCCAGGCCGGGAGGGCACAATAGCAATGAGCAGTTCTTC,CASSLSRPGGHNSNEQFF,TRBD2,once,TRBJ2-1,18,TRBV27
TGTGCCTGGAGTGTAACGAGTGGAAACACCATATATTTT,CAWSVTSGNTIYF,-,-,TRBJ1-3,13,TRBV30
TGTGCCAGTAGGGCAGGGGCGCGTGGCTACACCTTC,CASRAGARGYTF,-,-,TRBJ1-2,12,TRBV19
TGTGCCAGCAACGCGGGACGTTCGGTCTACGAGCAGTACTTC,CASNAGRSVYEQYF,-,-,TRBJ2-7,14,TRBV6-5
TGTGCCAGCAGCCGGGACAGGGGAGAGACCTACGAGCAGTACTTC,CASSRDRGETYEQYF,TRBD1,few,TRBJ2-7,15,TRBV5-4
TGTGCCAGCAGCGTGGGGACAGGGGCCGGGGAGCTGTTTTTT,CASSVGTGAGELFF,TRBD1,-,TRBJ2-2,14,TRBV9
TGTGCCAGCAGCTCTCGTCCGGGGACTAATGAAAAACTGTTTTTT,CASSSRPGTNEKLFF,-,-,TRBJ1-4,15,TRBV7-2
TGTGCCAGTAGGGCCGCGGGCGGTTCTACCTACGAGCAGTACTTC,CASRAAGGSTYEQYF,-,-,TRBJ2-7,15,TRBV19
TGTGCCAGCAGGGGATCCCATAATTCACCCCTCCACTTT,CASRGSHNSPLHF,-,-,TRBJ1-6,13,TRBV6-5
TGTGCCAGCACCTTTGAACTAGGATGGACCGGGGAGCTGTTTTTT,CASTFELGWTGELFF,-,-,TRBJ2-2,15,TRBV7-8
TGTGCCAGCAGTTACTCGTTCCGACAGATGAACACTGAAGCTTTCTTT,CASSYSFRQMNTEAFF,-,-,TRBJ1-1,16,TRBV6-5
TGTGCCAGCTCACCACTGCCAGGGGCTCAGCCCCAGCATTTT,CASSPLPGAQPQHF,-,-,TRBJ1-5,14,TRBV18
TGTGCCAGCACCCCGGGGGGGACTAGAAATCGTGAGCAGTTCTTC,CASTPGGTRNREQFF,TRBD2,-,TRBJ2-1,15,TRBV14
TGTGCCAGCAGCTTTCCGGGGGGTGAGCAGTACTTC,CASSFPGGEQYF,TRBD2,-,TRBJ2-7,12,TRBV7-9
TGTGCCAGCAGCCTTGGACAGGGGTCCTACAATGAGCAGTTCTTC,CASSLGQGSYNEQFF,TRBD1,few,TRBJ2-1,15,TRBV7-3
TGCGCCAGCAGCTTGGCCGGACAGACCAATCAGCCCCAGCATTTT,CASSLAGQTNQPQHF,-,-,TRBJ1-5,15,TRBV5-1
TGTGCCAGCAGGAAAACAGGGGCTAGCACAGATACGCAGTATTTT,CASRKTGASTDTQYF,TRBD1,-,TRBJ2-3,15,TRBV7-2
TGCGCCAGCAGCCCCGGACAGGGGGCCTACGAGCAGTACTTC,CASSPGQGAYEQYF,TRBD1,few,TRBJ2-7,14,TRBV5-1
TGTGCCACCAGTGATTCGAAAAAGGTGGGGTTACAAGAGACCCAGTACTTC,CATSDSKKVGLQETQYF,-,once,TRBJ2-5,17,TRBV24-1
TGTGCCATCAGTGAGAATCCCCTCAATCAGCCCCAGCATTTT,CAISENPLNQPQHF,-,-,TRBJ1-5,14,TRBV10-3
TGTGCCTGGAGTGTCAGGGGTCGGGGAGAGACCCAGTACTTC,CAWSVRGRGETQYF,-,-,TRBJ2-5,14,TRBV30